The 2 T cell receptor beta chains listed next were all sequenced from one sample in a study of blood T cells in healthy people across ages. A second PCR of about 7 to 11 cycles used a sample-barcoded 5' primer and a J-beta primer mix. TCRdb processed the 5' RACE reads anew with MiXCR; each CDR3 protein has one entry. This sample carries about 1,500,000 distinct CDR3 sequences, 42% of them seen once, and the ten largest clones take roughly 8.2%. The source material was blood. Source of these receptors: a woman aged 18-29 years in good health.

This clonotype was counted a few times. The chain combines TRBV6-1 with TRBJ2-7; TRBD1 aligns across 9 bases. V dropped 11 bases and J dropped 2; count of bases not matched to a gene: 10. Germline V gives CDR1 MNHNS, CDR2 SASEGT. This CDR3 region has 14 residues. DNA for the CDR3: TGTGCCGGTGGGGGACAGGGAATACCCTACGAGCAGTACTTC. As protein: CAGGGQGIPYEQYF.

V usage is TRBV13 and J usage is TRBJ2-7; D is tentatively TRBD1 or TRBD2 (5 bases each). V lost 5 bases to trimming and J lost 1 base, with 24 bases between them. Germline V gene lookup returns CDR1 PRHDT and CDR2 FYEKMQ (reference sequence). This CDR3 has 18 residues. The CDR3, as DNA: TGTGCCAGCAGCCCGGGACCCGGAATAAATCCCCTGTCCTACGAGCAGTACTTC. Encoded protein: CASSPGPGINPLSYEQYF.